This T cell receptor beta chain was found in a study of blood T cell repertoires in COVID-19. Study in general: The study drew acute and convalescent COVID-19 samples from the United States, Italy and Spain. Nucleic acid was either cDNA or gDNA, and it came from T cells, B-cell-depleted T cells, or PBMCs.

This CDR3 is 14 amino acids long. Trimming removed 4 bases from V and 4 bases from J, with 13 bases in between. In germline, CDR1 is SNHLY, CDR2 FYNNEI. Original processing methods: Estimates of nucleated cell counts were drawn from the amplification of reference gene primers. Produced via immunoSEQ multiplex PCR; TCRdb's table is partial and in-frame only. D and trimming were read from the DNA, whereas the V and J calls and clone size are those reported in that table. The sample gives roughly 130,000 clones, more than 70% of which show up once; roughly 1.9% is in the top ten. The sample taken for sequencing was peripheral blood. The TCR originated in a man between 65 and 85 years old with acute or convalescent COVID-19. This chain uses TRBV2 with TRBJ2-5; D might be TRBD2 (5 bases). CDR3: CASSVGLAGETQYF. In DNA, the CDR3 is TGTGCCAGCAGTGTTGGTCTAGCAGGAGAGACCCAGTACTTC.